This T cell receptor (beta chain) was captured in a study of T cell repertoires in cytomegalovirus infection. For the study at large: The authors used CMV epitopes that were HLA-C-restricted (recently identified) and HLA-B-restricted (well studied). CMV infection plus the matching HLA type was flagged by public TCR beta signatures. Study results and caveats: Dominating the ex vivo response were TCR beta clonotypes that were CMV-specific and HLA-C-restricted.

Note on this clonotype: Its target is unknown.

Germline CDR1 MNHEY, CDR2 SMNVEV (reference sequence). The CDR3 totals 15 residues. V dropped 7 bases and J dropped 0 bases, with 13 bases sitting between them. TCRdb recomputed calls from the reads with MiXCR, one row per CDR3 protein. This table holds some 310,000 distinct CDR3 sequences, 25% found once. The sequencing here drew on cultured PBMCs, taken from culture after CMV antigen stimulation. This receptor was obtained from a human donor in good health (CMV status not recorded). Some clones in this sample may be carry-over from other donors' samples. The V gene is TRBV27, the J gene TRBJ2-1; D is unclear. The CDR3 is CASTWERSSYNEQFF. In nucleotides, the CDR3 is TGTGCCAGCACCTGGGAAAGGAGCTCCTACAATGAGCAGTTCTTC.